One and the same sample provided the 14 T cell receptor beta chains below, sequenced in a study of cytomegalovirus exposure and HLA in healthy donors. PCR employed 60 Vbeta and 13 Jbeta primers. This table comes from immunoSEQ multiplex PCR, and its TCRdb copy is limited to in-frame clones, with some not included. The sample lists around 210,000 clones; roughly 77% were seen once. Sequenced input: PBMCs. The receptors shown here come from a male donor in good health and CMV-seropositive.

The chain employs TRBV4-2 and TRBJ1-2; 10 bases are a match to TRBD1. The CDR3 extends over 20 amino acids. Germline CDR1 LGHNA, CDR2 YNFKEQ. Losses at the gene ends were 2 bases for V and 4 bases for J; bases not matched to a gene: 19. The DNA of the CDR3 is TGTGCCAGCAGCCAAAGCTCCGGGACAGGGGCTGGCAAGGTCGGCTATGGCTACACCTTC. Translation gives CASSQSSGTGAGKVGYGYTF.

The gene calls are TRBV25-1 and TRBJ1-3; D perhaps matches TRBD1 (5 bases). This CDR3 is built from 17 residues. Germline-derived CDR1 and CDR2 are MGHDK and SYGVNS. V was cut by 0 bases and J by 1 base, with 13 bases left in between. The CDR3 loop reads CASSEYGSHRSGNTIYF. The CDR3 bases are TGTGCCAGCAGTGAATATGGATCTCACAGGTCTGGAAACACCATATATTTT.

The V and J genes are TRBV4-2 and TRBJ2-5; 8 bases are shared with TRBD2. Germline values: CDR1 LGHNA, CDR2 YNFKEQ. CDR3 length: 15 residues. Trimming at V came to 1 base and at J to 3 bases, leaving 4 bases not matched to a gene. The CDR3 bases are TGTGCCAGCAGCCAAGGGGGGCGGGGGGAAGAGACCCAGTACTTC. Its translation is CASSQGGRGEETQYF.

The gene calls are TRBV6-6 and TRBJ2-5; D might be TRBD2 (6 bases). Per the germline V gene, CDR1 is MNHNY and CDR2 is SVGAGI (reference sequence). V shed 10 bases and J shed 2 bases, with 17 bases lying between them. The CDR3 is made up of 14 amino acids. CDR3 sequence reads: CATLGGVGQETQYF. CDR3 nucleotide sequence: TGTGCCACACTCGGAGGGGTCGGGCAAGAGACCCAGTACTTC.

This chain joins TRBV28 and TRBJ2-7; D may be TRBD2 (6 bases). The germline gives CDR1 MDHEN, CDR2 SYDVKM. The CDR3 extends over 14 amino acids. The ends were cut back, 2 bases at V and 7 bases at J, with 15 bases in the middle. Here the CDR3 DNA reads TGTGCCAGCAGTTTAACGGGAGCCCTATATGAGCAGTACTTC. Translating it yields CASSLTGALYEQYF.

The chain recombines TRBV5-3 with TRBJ2-4, with D possibly being TRBD2 (6 bases). TRBV5-3 falls under the ORF class, with uncertain function. The length of the CDR3 is 19 residues. Trimming cost V 3 bases and J 1 base, with 23 bases left between them. The CDR3 sequence is CARSYPTGAHAGAKNIQYF. CDR3 DNA sequence: TGTGCCAGAAGCTACCCCACCGGCGCGCACGCGGGGGCCAAAAACATTCAGTACTTC.

The rearrangement joins TRBV29-1 to TRBJ1-3, with D perhaps TRBD1 (5 bases). Germline CDR1 and CDR2: SQVTM and ANQGSEA. CDR3 size: 13 residues. The V and J ends lost 3 bases and 4 bases respectively, with 10 bases between them. Here the CDR3 DNA reads TGCAGCGTTGACGAGGCAGGGGGAAACACCATATATTTT. It translates to CSVDEAGGNTIYF.

The chain carries TRBV4-2 and TRBJ2-5; possible D gene TRBD2, 5 bases. There are 17 residues in the CDR3. Trimming shortened V by 4 bases and J by 2 bases, and 20 bases separated the two germline ends. Germline CDR1 is LGHNA and CDR2 is YNFKEQ. The CDR3 nucleotides are TGTGCCAGCAGCCTGAGCACCCGGGGAAAATCTCAAGAGACCCAGTACTTC. It translates to CASSLSTRGKSQETQYF.

The chain recombines TRBV9 with TRBJ2-7; 7 bases line up with TRBD1. Trimming cost V 0 bases and J 7 bases; bases outside gene matches: 1. This CDR3 is built from 12 residues. Germline V gene lookup returns CDR1 SGDLS and CDR2 YYNGEE. The CDR3 DNA is TGTGCCAGCAGCGTAGGACAGGGAGAGCAGTACTTC. Translated, it gives CASSVGQGEQYF.

The chain uses TRBV5-6 and TRBJ1-1; 7 bases fit TRBD1. Losses at the gene ends were 4 bases for V and 4 bases for J; bases not matched to a gene: 10. The CDR3 sequence is 15 residues long. Germline CDR1 is SGHDT and CDR2 is YYEEEE. The CDR3 loop is CASSQDRRGLTEAFF. The CDR3 DNA reads TGTGCCAGCAGCCAGGACAGGCGGGGACTCACTGAAGCTTTCTTT. The complete variable domain, with remaining parts taken from reference TRBV5-6 and TRBJ1-1, reads DAGVTQSPTHLIKTRGQQVTLRCSPKSGHDTVSWYQQALGQGPQFIFQYYEEEERQRGNFPDRFSGHQFPNYSSELNVNALLLGDSALYLCASSQDRRGLTEAFFGQGTRLTVV.

This clone has just a few counts. This CDR3 is CASSRGVVHPFF. Here the CDR3 DNA reads TGTGCCAGCAGCCGCGGTGTGGTACACCCTTTCTTT. V is TRBV7-9 and J is TRBJ1-1; D unresolved. V shed 5 bases and J shed 12 bases, with 16 bases lying between them. This CDR3 is built from 12 residues. Germline V lookup: CDR1 SEHNR, CDR2 FQNEAQ (reference sequence).

The chain combines TRBV19 with TRBJ2-7; 8 nucleotides agree with TRBD1. J was trimmed by 5 bases and V by 4 bases; bases with no gene match: 7. Looked up from germline, CDR1 is LNHDA and CDR2 is SQIVND (reference sequence). This CDR3 is built from 14 residues. The CDR3, as DNA: TGTGCCAGTAGTACCAGGACAGGGACCGACGAGCAGTACTTC. This sequence encodes CASSTRTGTDEQYF.

This sequence joins TRBV28 and TRBJ2-7; TRBD1 agrees at 7 bases. Trimming cost V 7 bases and J 6 bases; bases outside gene matches: 12. The CDR3 loop spans 14 amino acids. In germline, CDR1 is MDHEN, CDR2 SYDVKM. CDR3 nucleotide sequence: TGTGCCAGCATCACAGGGGCGATGGGGTCCGAGCAGTACTTC. It translates to CASITGAMGSEQYF.

To note about this clone: A junction boundary mismatches the germline segment, possibly from a read error. The chain couples TRBV2 to TRBJ2-7, with D tentatively TRBD1 (6 bases). The CDR3 runs to 15 residues. CDR1 and CDR2 (germline): SNHLY, FYNNEI. The CDR3 bases are TGTGCCACCAGTACAGGGTATGAAAGCTCCTACGAGCAGTACTTC. It yields the protein CATSTGYESSYEQYF.